This TCR beta chain derives from a study of blood T cell repertoires in COVID-19. Study at large: The study drew acute and convalescent COVID-19 samples from the United States, Italy and Spain. T cells, B-cell-depleted T cells, or PBMCs supplied cDNA or gDNA.

In the original analysis: Estimation of nucleated cell counts was performed using reference gene primer amplification. Clones were read by immunoSEQ multiplex PCR, and TCRdb kept only the in-frame ones, dropping some. D and trimming come from the DNA, and the V and J calls and clone size come from that table. Altogether 65,000 to 85,000 clones are present, 80% to 90% being singletons, with the ten largest covering approximately 7.4%. The CDR3 totals 14 residues. Trimming took off 1 base at V and 1 base at J, with 7 bases between the two ends. The germline CDR1 and CDR2 sequences are SGHNT and YENEEA.

The receptor comes from a man aged 45 to 65 with active COVID-19. The V and J genes are TRBV11-3 and TRBJ1-1; D gene uncertain. Sequencing input: peripheral blood. This chain's CDR3 is CASSLAGENTEAFF. The DNA for the CDR3 is TGTGCCAGCAGCTTAGCCGGGGAGAACACTGAAGCTTTCTTT.